What follows are 27 T cell receptor beta chains derived from one specimen sequenced in a study of T cell responses to AZD1222 COVID-19 vaccine. Sequencing was performed with immunoSEQ multiplex PCR; in TCRdb, only in-frame clones are kept and a portion is missing. This repertoire shows 100,000 or so clones, roughly 90% found once; its top ten account for roughly 1.3%. Sample: peripheral blood, taken on day 0 of AZD1222 vaccination. The source of these receptors is an adult in good health.

The rearrangement joins TRBV7-3 to TRBJ1-5; TRBD1 might be the D (5 bases). The CDR3 runs 17 residues. Per the germline V gene, CDR1 is SGHTA and CDR2 is FQGTGA. V lost 8 bases and J 0 bases, leaving 20 bases between the germline ends. CDR3: CASGDWGGTYSNQPQHF. The DNA of the CDR3 is TGTGCCAGCGGCGACTGGGGGGGAACTTATAGCAATCAGCCCCAGCATTTT.

The chain recombines TRBV7-2 with TRBJ1-1, with a possible D match to TRBD1 (6 bases). Germline V CDR1 and CDR2: SGHTA, FQGNSA. The CDR3 is 15 residues long. The V gene lost 5 bases and the J gene lost 0 bases, with 13 bases spanning the gap. The CDR3 sequence is CASSLLGHLNTEAFF. In nucleotides, the CDR3 is TGTGCCAGCAGCCTCTTGGGACACCTGAACACTGAAGCTTTCTTT. Combining the CDR3 with reference TRBV7-2 and TRBJ1-1 gives the whole variable domain GAGVSQSPSNKVTEKGKDVELRCDPISGHTALYWYRQSLGQGLEFLIYFQGNSAPDKSGLPSDRFSAERTGGSVSTLTIQRTQQEDSAVYLCASSLLGHLNTEAFFGQGTRLTVV.

This chain links TRBV18 with TRBJ1-6, with 9 bases that match TRBD1. Germline V gives CDR1 KGHSH, CDR2 LQKENI. Trimming removed 4 bases from V and 4 bases from J; junction bases left unmatched: 5. The CDR3 covers 16 residues. Here the CDR3 DNA reads TGTGCCAGCTCACGAAACGACAGGGGGTATAATTCACCCCTCCACTTT. Amino acids: CASSRNDRGYNSPLHF.

The chain recombines TRBV4-1 with TRBJ1-3; possible D gene TRBD1, 5 bases. This CDR3 spans 15 amino acids. Trimming left V 0 bases short and J 2 bases short, with 8 bases between. Germline CDR1 reads MGHRA; CDR2 reads YSYEKL. The CDR3 protein is CASSQEGTAGNTIYF. In DNA form, the CDR3 reads TGCGCCAGCAGCCAAGAAGGGACGGCTGGAAACACCATATATTTT.

This clone was detected once. The chain employs TRBV11-2 and TRBJ2-1; D may be TRBD2 (7 bases). The length of the CDR3 is 19 residues. The V gene's germline CDR1 is SGHAT and CDR2 FQNNGV. V lost 0 bases to trimming and J lost 3 bases, with 21 bases between them. In DNA, the CDR3 is TGTGCCAGCAGCTTAGACAGGGGAGGGAGGGGCCGCTTCTACAATGAGCAGTTCTTC. This gives the protein CASSLDRGGRGRFYNEQFF. The variable domain in full, with the rest retrieved from reference TRBV11-2 and TRBJ2-1, is EAGVAQSPRYKIIEKRQSVAFWCNPISGHATLYWYQQILGQGPKLLIQFQNNGVVDDSQLPKDRFSAERLKGVDSTLKIQPAKLEDSAVYLCASSLDRGGRGRFYNEQFFGPGTRLTVL.

V and J are TRBV9 and TRBJ2-3; the D gene is possibly TRBD2 (7 bases). Germline lookup yields CDR1 SGDLS and CDR2 YYNGEE. The CDR3 has 14 residues. Trimming pared 2 bases from V and 4 bases from J, leaving 11 bases between. As DNA, the CDR3 is TGTGCCAGCAGCGTTGGGGGGGCCGCAGATACGCAGTATTTT. This codes for CASSVGGAADTQYF.

The rearrangement joins TRBV30 to TRBJ2-4; a possible D gene is TRBD1 (6 bases). The germline V gene encodes CDR1 GTSNPN and CDR2 SVGIG (reference sequence). V was cut by 0 bases and J by 8 bases, with 8 bases left in between. The CDR3 covers 12 residues. DNA of the CDR3: TGTGCCTGGAGTGTACAGGGATACATTCAGTACTTC. Translated: CAWSVQGYIQYF.

The rearrangement links TRBV5-4 to TRBJ2-1, with 7 nucleotides matching TRBD2. V lost 4 bases and J lost 4; bases outside the gene matches: 11. Germline CDR1 is SGHNT and CDR2 is YYREEE (reference sequence). CDR3 length: 16 amino acids. The CDR3 DNA is TGTGCCAGCAGCCCGGGGATAGCGGGTGTGTACAATGAGCAGTTCTTC. Protein sequence: CASSPGIAGVYNEQFF.

The V call is TRBV3-1 (or the pseudogene TRBV3-2), the J call TRBJ1-2; D is unresolved. The CDR3 runs 16 residues. Germline lookup yields CDR1 LGHDT and CDR2 YNNKEL (reference sequence). The V gene lost 2 bases and the J gene lost 7 bases, with 20 bases spanning the gap. CDR3: CASSQSPGAGLGGYTF. CDR3 nucleotides: TGTGCCAGCAGCCAAAGCCCAGGCGCAGGTTTAGGTGGCTACACCTTC.

The chain couples TRBV5-1 to TRBJ2-2; possible D gene TRBD1, 6 bases. Trimming removed 1 base at V and 4 bases at J, with 11 bases between. Germline CDR1 is SGHRS and CDR2 is YFSETQ. The CDR3 is 15 amino acids. For the CDR3, the DNA is TGCGCCAGCAGCTTGACGGCGACAGGCACCGGGGAGCTGTTTTTT. Translation gives CASSLTATGTGELFF.

This clone was detected once. V usage is TRBV30 and J usage is TRBJ2-7, with 7 bases that match TRBD2. CDR3 length: 12 residues. CDR1 and CDR2 from the germline V gene are GTSNPN and SVGIG (reference sequence). Losses at the gene ends were 3 bases for V and 6 bases for J; bases not matched to a gene: 5. CDR3 sequence (DNA): TGTGCCTGGAGGGGAGGGAGAGGCGAGCAGTACTTC. This sequence encodes CAWRGGRGEQYF. The full variable domain, in which reference TRBV30 and TRBJ2-7 provide the parts outside the CDR3, is SQTIHQWPATLVQPVGSPLSLECTVEGTSNPNLYWYRQAAGRGLQLLFYSVGIGQISSEVPQNLSASRPQDRQFILSSKKLLLSDSGFYLCAWRGGRGEQYFGPGTRLTVT.

The CDR3 here is CASSSYRGNEQFF. The CDR3 nucleotides are TGTGCCAGCAGCTCCTACAGGGGCAATGAGCAGTTCTTC. The V and J genes are TRBV3-1 (or the pseudogene TRBV3-2) and TRBJ2-1; TRBD1 matches at 7 bases. Germline CDR1 is LGHDT and CDR2 is YNNKEL (reference sequence). The J segment lost 6 bases and the V segment lost 5 bases, leaving 4 bases of the junction unmatched. The CDR3 loop spans 13 amino acids.

The chain employs TRBV27 and TRBJ1-2, with 7 bases lining up with TRBD1. The CDR3 has 13 amino acids. CDR1 is MNHEY, CDR2 SMNVEV, per germline (reference sequence). Trimming removed 6 bases from V and 5 bases from J; junction bases left unmatched: 6. The CDR3 DNA sequence: TGTGCCAGCAGAGAGGGGGCCCGTTATGGCTACACCTTC. It yields the protein CASREGARYGYTF.

This clone is a singleton in its sample. V usage is TRBV28 and J usage is TRBJ1-6, with D unclear. V lost 6 bases and J lost 3, with 12 bases in between. The CDR3 contains 15 residues. Looked up from germline, CDR1 is MDHEN and CDR2 is SYDVKM. The CDR3 DNA reads as TGTGCCAGCAGCTCGTCGACAAACTATAATTCACCCCTCCACTTT. It is translated as CASSSSTNYNSPLHF.

The chain combines TRBV5-1 with TRBJ2-3, with D uncertain. Germline CDR1 SGHRS, CDR2 YFSETQ. This CDR3 has 15 residues. V was cut by 0 bases and J by 4 bases, with 12 bases left in between. The CDR3 nucleotides read TGCGCCAGCAGCTTGGCACTCACGCCGGCAGATACGCAGTATTTT. Translated, it gives CASSLALTPADTQYF. The whole variable domain, remainder taken from reference TRBV5-1 and TRBJ2-3, is KAGVTQTPRYLIKTRGQQVTLSCSPISGHRSVSWYQQTPGQGLQFLFEYFSETQRNKGNFPGRFSGRQFSNSRSEMNVSTLELGDSALYLCASSLALTPADTQYFGPGTRLTVL.

The gene calls are TRBV30 and TRBJ1-3; D is undetermined. The V end lost 5 bases, the J end lost 6 bases, and 11 bases lay between the germline ends. The germline gives CDR1 GTSNPN, CDR2 SVGIG (reference sequence). The CDR3 length is 12 residues. CDR3: CAWSGLVNTIYF. The CDR3 DNA follows: TGTGCCTGGTCCGGTCTCGTAAACACCATATATTTT.

J is TRBJ1-4 and V is TRBV30; tentatively, D is TRBD1 (5 bases). Looked up from germline, CDR1 is GTSNPN and CDR2 is SVGIG (reference sequence). Trimming cost V 3 bases and J 7 bases, with 18 bases left between them. The CDR3 is 15 amino acids. The CDR3 coding sequence is TGTGCCTGGAGGGGTATAAGCGGGAGGGGTGAAAAACTGTTTTTT. This encodes CAWRGISGRGEKLFF.

V usage is TRBV15 and J usage is TRBJ1-2; no clear D. Trimming took off 4 bases at V and 4 bases at J, with 16 bases between the two ends. The CDR3 is 15 amino acids. Germline-derived CDR1 and CDR2 are LNHNV and YYDKDF (reference sequence). DNA of the CDR3: TGTGCCACCAGCAAGGAGACGGACCTCGGCTATGGCTACACCTTC. Encoded protein: CATSKETDLGYGYTF.

V is TRBV5-1 and J is TRBJ2-3, with D possibly being TRBD2 (7 bases). Between the trimmed V and J ends, which lost 0 bases and 2 bases, there was a span of 13 bases. CDR3 length: 16 residues. Germline CDR1 is SGHRS and CDR2 is YFSETQ. The CDR3 coding sequence is TGCGCCAGCAGCTTGGACGGCGGGGGCCCCACAGATACGCAGTATTTT. Protein sequence: CASSLDGGGPTDTQYF.

This chain connects TRBV6-5 to TRBJ1-6, with a weak D call TRBD1 (5 bases). Germline V CDR1 and CDR2: MNHEY, SVGAGI. V lost 8 bases, J lost 7 bases, and 18 bases lay in between. The CDR3 has 15 residues. As DNA, the CDR3 is TGTGCCAGCGGAAGACAGTTCCTTACCAATTCACCCCTCCACTTT. Its protein product is CASGRQFLTNSPLHF.

The chain has TRBV4-2 and TRBJ1-1; no firm D call. This CDR3 comprises 14 residues. The ends were cut back, 0 bases at V and 0 bases at J, with 5 bases in the middle. Looked up from germline, CDR1 is LGHNA and CDR2 is YNFKEQ. CDR3 in DNA: TGTGCCAGCAGCCAAGATGGGGTGAACACTGAAGCTTTCTTT. Encoded protein: CASSQDGVNTEAFF.

V and J are TRBV3-1 (or the pseudogene TRBV3-2) and TRBJ2-2, with 11 bases that match TRBD2. The CDR3 contains 15 residues. After removal of 4 bases from V and 4 bases from J, the junction contained 2 bases not matched to a gene. Germline V gene sequence: CDR1 LGHDT, CDR2 YNNKEL (reference sequence). The chain's CDR3 is CASSPTSGITGELFF. Here the CDR3 DNA reads TGTGCCAGCAGCCCGACTAGCGGGATCACCGGGGAGCTGTTTTTT.

The V call is TRBV24-1, the J call TRBJ2-1; 13 nucleotides match TRBD2. Germline CDR1 reads KGHDR; CDR2 reads SFDVKD. Trimming cost V 4 bases and J 5 bases; bases outside gene matches: 4. The length of the CDR3 is 16 residues. This CDR3 is CATSDPGLAGNNEQFF. DNA for the CDR3: TGTGCCACCAGTGACCCGGGACTAGCGGGAAACAATGAGCAGTTCTTC.

The V call is TRBV6-5, the J call TRBJ1-2; D might be TRBD1 (5 bases). The V end lost 6 bases, the J end lost 3 bases, and 14 bases lay between the germline ends. This CDR3 spans 14 amino acids. Germline values: CDR1 MNHEY, CDR2 SVGAGI. The CDR3 DNA reads as TGTGCCAGCAGACAGGACGCGGGGCACTATGGCTACACCTTC. Protein sequence: CASRQDAGHYGYTF.

This chain joins TRBV20-1 and TRBJ1-1; D remains unclear. This CDR3 contains 14 residues. Trimming pared 3 bases from V and 3 bases from J, leaving 14 bases between. The germline V gene has CDR1 DFQATT and CDR2 SNEGSKA (reference sequence). CDR3 amino acids: CSASLGVRDTEAFF. The CDR3 DNA follows: TGCAGTGCTAGTTTGGGAGTTCGGGACACTGAAGCTTTCTTT.

This clone came up once. The chain carries TRBV10-3 and TRBJ2-1; 9 bases agree with TRBD2. V was clipped by 4 bases and J by 6 bases; unmatched bases: 13. The CDR3 consists of 17 residues. Germline CDR1 and CDR2: ENHRY and SYGVKD. CDR3 amino acids: CAISASSGVGPRNEQFF. The DNA for the CDR3 is TGTGCCATCAGTGCTTCTAGCGGGGTGGGCCCTCGCAATGAGCAGTTCTTC.

The rearrangement uses TRBV30 and TRBJ2-5, with TRBD2 matching 9 bases. This CDR3 is built from 15 residues. Germline CDR1 GTSNPN, CDR2 SVGIG (reference sequence). Trimming removed 0 bases from V and 5 bases from J; junction bases left unmatched: 7. CDR3 sequence: CAWSVARGGPETQYF. The CDR3 DNA is TGTGCCTGGAGTGTGGCGCGGGGGGGCCCGGAGACCCAGTACTTC.